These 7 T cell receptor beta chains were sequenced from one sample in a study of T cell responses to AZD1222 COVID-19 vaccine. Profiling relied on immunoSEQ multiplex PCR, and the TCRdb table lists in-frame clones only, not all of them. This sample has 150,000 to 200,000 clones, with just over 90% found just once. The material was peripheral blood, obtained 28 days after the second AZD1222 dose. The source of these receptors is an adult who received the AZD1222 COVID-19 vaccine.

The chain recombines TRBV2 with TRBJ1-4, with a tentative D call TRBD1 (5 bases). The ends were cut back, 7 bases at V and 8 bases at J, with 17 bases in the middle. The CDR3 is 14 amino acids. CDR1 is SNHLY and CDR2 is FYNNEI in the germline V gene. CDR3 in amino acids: CASTTLRDGEKLFF. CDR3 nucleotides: TGTGCCAGCACCACTTTACGGGACGGAGAAAAACTGTTTTTT.

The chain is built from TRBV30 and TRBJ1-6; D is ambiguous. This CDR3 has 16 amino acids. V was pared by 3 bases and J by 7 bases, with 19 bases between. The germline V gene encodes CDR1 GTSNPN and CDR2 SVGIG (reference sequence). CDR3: CAWRRRSGRENSPLHF. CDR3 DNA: TGTGCCTGGAGGAGGAGGTCCGGCAGAGAGAATTCACCCCTCCACTTT.

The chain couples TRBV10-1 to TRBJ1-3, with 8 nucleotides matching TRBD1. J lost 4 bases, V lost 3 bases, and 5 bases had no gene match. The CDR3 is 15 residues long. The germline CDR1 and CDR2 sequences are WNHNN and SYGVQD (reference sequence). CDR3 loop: CASSDGQGSGNTIYF. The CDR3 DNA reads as TGCGCCAGCAGTGATGGACAGGGATCGGGAAACACCATATATTTT.

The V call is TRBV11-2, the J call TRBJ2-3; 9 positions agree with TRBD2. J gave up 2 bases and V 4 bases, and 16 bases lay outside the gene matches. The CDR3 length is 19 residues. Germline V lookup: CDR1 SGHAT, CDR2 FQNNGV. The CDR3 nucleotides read TGTGCCAGCAGCTCAGTAGGACTAAGCGGGAGGACCTTCACAGATACGCAGTATTTT. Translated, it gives CASSSVGLSGRTFTDTQYF.

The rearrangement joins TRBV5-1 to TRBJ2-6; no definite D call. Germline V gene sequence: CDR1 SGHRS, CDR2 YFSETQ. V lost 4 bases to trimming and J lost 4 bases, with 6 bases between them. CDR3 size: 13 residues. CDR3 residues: CASSPLGANVLTF. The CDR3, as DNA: TGCGCCAGCAGCCCTTTAGGGGCCAACGTCCTGACTTTC.

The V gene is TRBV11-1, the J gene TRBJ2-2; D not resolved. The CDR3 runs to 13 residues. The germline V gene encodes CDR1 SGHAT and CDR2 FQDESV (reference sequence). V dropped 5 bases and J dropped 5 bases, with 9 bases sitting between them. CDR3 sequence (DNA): TGTGCCAGCAGCCCCCTTATAACCGGGGAGCTGTTTTTT. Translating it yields CASSPLITGELFF.

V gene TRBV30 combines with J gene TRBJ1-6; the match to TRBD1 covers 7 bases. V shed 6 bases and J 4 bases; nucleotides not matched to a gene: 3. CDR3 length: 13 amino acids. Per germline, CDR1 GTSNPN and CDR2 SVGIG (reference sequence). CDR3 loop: CACKGQYNSPLHF. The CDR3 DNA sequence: TGTGCCTGTAAGGGACAGTATAATTCACCCCTCCACTTT.